Presented here are 32 T cell receptor beta chains from one specimen sequenced in a study of spatial heterogeneity in lung cancer. TCRdb reprocessed the 5' RACE reads with MiXCR, giving one entry per CDR3 protein. In the table there are roughly 48,000 distinct CDR3 sequences, approximately 5% of which are singletons. Time point described: sample taken at primary tumor resection. The specimen was PBMCs, collected at surgery. These receptors were obtained from a male donor with early-stage non-small cell lung cancer.

This clonotype showed up many times. The chain recombines TRBV20-1 with TRBJ2-1, with TRBD2 matching over 7 bases. The trim removed 6 bases at V and 5 bases at J, leaving 13 bases unmatched. In germline, CDR1 is DFQATT, CDR2 SNEGSKA (reference sequence). The CDR3 spans 15 residues. Here the CDR3 reads CSARPGTTRHNEQFF. CDR3 coding DNA: TGCAGTGCGCGGCCCGGGACTACTCGACACAATGAGCAGTTCTTC.

This clonotype was seen many times. The V and J genes are TRBV7-2 and TRBJ2-7; D unresolved. The CDR3 has 13 amino acids. Germline V gene lookup returns CDR1 SGHTA and CDR2 FQGNSA. V was cut by 5 bases and J by 2 bases, with 10 bases left in between. CDR3 sequence: CASSPQRTYEQYF. The CDR3, as DNA: TGTGCCAGCAGCCCGCAGCGCACCTACGAGCAGTACTTC. The entire variable domain, with the rest obtained from reference TRBV7-2 and TRBJ2-7, is as follows: GAGVSQSPSNKVTEKGKDVELRCDPISGHTALYWYRQSLGQGLEFLIYFQGNSAPDKSGLPSDRFSAERTGGSVSTLTIQRTQQEDSAVYLCASSPQRTYEQYFGPGTRLTVT.

At least ten counts were recorded for this clonotype. The chain combines TRBV7-2 with TRBJ1-6; D ambiguous. Germline CDR1 and CDR2: SGHTA and FQGNSA. Trimming removed 5 bases at V and 8 bases at J, with 10 bases between. CDR3 size: 13 residues. The CDR3 DNA reads as TGTGCCAGCAGCCCGAGGCCGGATTCACCCCTCCACTTT. Protein sequence: CASSPRPDSPLHF.

This clonotype came up many times. In DNA, the CDR3 is TGTGCCAGCAGCGTAGCGGGAGGGGTAAATGAGCAGTTCTTC. This gives the protein CASSVAGGVNEQFF. The chain employs TRBV9 and TRBJ2-1, with TRBD2 matching over 8 bases. After removal of 0 bases from V and 7 bases from J, the junction contained 3 bases not matched to a gene. There are 14 residues in the CDR3. Germline V CDR1 and CDR2: SGDLS, YYNGEE. Supplemented by reference TRBV9 and TRBJ2-1, the full variable domain reads DSGVTQTPKHLITATGQRVTLRCSPRSGDLSVYWYQQSLDQGLQFLIQYYNGEERAKGNILERFSAQQFPDLHSELNLSSLELGDSALYFCASSVAGGVNEQFFGPGTRLTVL.

This clonotype was seen at least ten times. The J gene is TRBJ2-1, the V gene TRBV12-3 or TRBV12-4; D could derive from TRBD1 or TRBD2 (5 bases each). Deletions cut 1 base from V and 1 base from J, with 8 bases between. CDR3 length: 15 amino acids. The CDR3 DNA sequence: TGTGCCAGCAGTTTAGGAGGGGTTTCCTACAATGAGCAGTTCTTC. It is translated as CASSLGGVSYNEQFF.

This clonotype has a handful of counts. The chain recombines TRBV6-1 with TRBJ2-7, with no clear D. V was pared by 0 bases and J by 3 bases, with 15 bases between. There are 16 residues in the CDR3. Germline V lookup: CDR1 MNHNS, CDR2 SASEGT. The CDR3 DNA reads TGTGCCAGCAGTGAAGCGCTTGGCGGCGGATTCTACGAGCAGTACTTC. It specifies CASSEALGGGFYEQYF.

This clonotype showed up many times. The chain couples TRBV30 to TRBJ2-1; D may correspond to TRBD1 or TRBD2 (6 bases each). The CDR3 totals 14 residues. Germline lookup yields CDR1 GTSNPN and CDR2 SVGIG (reference sequence). The V gene lost 0 bases and the J gene lost 6 bases, with 12 bases spanning the gap. CDR3 region: CAWSVGGPTNEQFF. Here the CDR3 DNA reads TGTGCCTGGAGTGTTGGGGGGCCCACCAATGAGCAGTTCTTC. Drawing the rest from reference TRBV30 and TRBJ2-1, the complete variable domain is SQTIHQWPATLVQPVGSPLSLECTVEGTSNPNLYWYRQAAGRGLQLLFYSVGIGQISSEVPQNLSASRPQDRQFILSSKKLLLSDSGFYLCAWSVGGPTNEQFFGPGTRLTVL.

This clonotype was recorded at least ten times. This chain joins TRBV9 and TRBJ2-3; D gene unclear. Germline values: CDR1 SGDLS, CDR2 YYNGEE. This CDR3 contains 17 residues. V lost 0 bases and J lost 6, with 20 bases in between. The chain's CDR3 is CASSVGPSNLRHDTQYF. The CDR3 DNA sequence: TGTGCCAGCAGCGTAGGTCCTAGTAACCTGAGGCATGATACGCAGTATTTT.

This clonotype was seen repeatedly, ten times or more. V and J are TRBV9 and TRBJ2-7; D assignment may be TRBD1 or TRBD2 (5 bases each). Germline CDR1 SGDLS, CDR2 YYNGEE. CDR3 size: 14 residues. V lost 0 bases and J lost 1, with 8 bases in between. The CDR3: CASSVAGRSYEQYF. The CDR3 nucleotides are TGTGCCAGCAGCGTAGCGGGACGGTCCTACGAGCAGTACTTC.

This clonotype was seen a handful of times. V gene TRBV12-5 combines with J gene TRBJ2-5; 10 bases line up with TRBD2. The CDR3 covers 17 residues. Germline lookup yields CDR1 LGHNT and CDR2 FRNRAP. V shed 7 bases, J shed 4 bases, and the junction held 15 bases outside the gene matches. CDR3 amino acids: CASATRGSGRAGETQYF. The DNA of the CDR3 is TGTGCTAGTGCCACCCGGGGAAGCGGGAGGGCAGGAGAGACCCAGTACTTC.

This clonotype was recorded at least ten times. The chain couples TRBV28 to TRBJ2-5, with D perhaps matching TRBD2 (6 bases). The CDR3 sequence is 15 residues long. Germline loops: CDR1 MDHEN, CDR2 SYDVKM. V lost 11 bases and J lost 3, with 22 bases in between. Here the CDR3 DNA reads TGTGCCTCTCATACCCCCGGGACTGGCGAAGAGACCCAGTACTTC. This translates into CASHTPGTGEETQYF.

This clonotype was seen ten or more times. The chain combines TRBV10-3 with TRBJ1-1; no clear D gene. V gave up 0 bases and J gave up 10 bases, with 9 bases separating them. CDR3 size: 12 residues. CDR1 and CDR2 from the germline V gene are ENHRY and SYGVKD. The chain's CDR3 is CAISESSTGAFF. CDR3 nucleotide sequence: TGTGCCATCAGTGAGTCCTCCACCGGAGCTTTCTTT.

This clonotype occurred a few times. The chain combines TRBV12-3 or TRBV12-4 with TRBJ2-3, with 8 positions matching TRBD2. The CDR3 totals 16 residues. The trim removed 7 bases at V and 0 bases at J, leaving 9 bases unmatched. Here the CDR3 reads CASTKGQRESTDTQYF. The CDR3 DNA reads TGTGCCAGCACCAAAGGCCAGCGGGAGAGCACAGATACGCAGTATTTT.

The table lists this clonotype with many counts. The rearrangement joins TRBV20-1 to TRBJ2-3; D gene uncertain. The germline V gene has CDR1 DFQATT and CDR2 SNEGSKA (reference sequence). The CDR3 has 14 residues. V gave up 5 bases and J gave up 0 bases, with 12 bases separating them. CDR3 DNA: TGCAGTGCTGAGCCCCGCTCTAGCACAGATACGCAGTATTTT. It translates to CSAEPRSSTDTQYF.

The sample holds many counts of this clonotype. The chain couples TRBV7-3 to TRBJ2-3, with 13 bases identical to TRBD2. Germline loops: CDR1 SGHTA, CDR2 FQGTGA. Trimming at V came to 4 bases and at J to 4 bases, leaving 5 bases not matched to a gene. The CDR3 runs to 16 residues. The CDR3 reads CASSSRLAGGSDTQYF. DNA for the CDR3: TGTGCCAGCAGCTCCAGACTAGCGGGAGGTTCAGATACGCAGTATTTT. The full variable domain, with the rest looked up from reference TRBV7-3 and TRBJ2-3, is GAGVSQTPSNKVTEKGKYVELRCDPISGHTALYWYRQSLGQGPEFLIYFQGTGAADDSGLPNDRFFAVRPEGSVSTLKIQRTERGDSAVYLCASSSRLAGGSDTQYFGPGTRLTVL.

This clonotype was observed many times. The chain has TRBV20-1 and TRBJ2-7; possibly TRBD1 or TRBD2 for D (5 bases each). With 2 bases removed from V and 2 bases from J, the gap between germline ends came to 13 bases. Germline V gene data show CDR1 as DFQATT and CDR2 as SNEGSKA (reference sequence). The CDR3 is 14 residues long. DNA of the CDR3: TGCAGTGCTAGACTTCCGGGACCAGCCTACGAGCAGTACTTC. Its translation is CSARLPGPAYEQYF.

In this sample, this clonotype turned up many times. This sequence joins TRBV9 and TRBJ2-7; D might be TRBD2 (6 bases). This CDR3 has 14 amino acids. Germline V gene sequence: CDR1 SGDLS, CDR2 YYNGEE. V lost 2 bases and J 7 bases, leaving 16 bases between the germline ends. DNA for the CDR3: TGTGCCAGCAGCGTCGGGACTTGGAGGGAGGAGCAGTACTTC. It specifies CASSVGTWREEQYF.

The table lists this clonotype with many counts. The chain combines TRBV27 with TRBJ2-3; 7 nucleotides agree with TRBD2. CDR1 and CDR2 from the germline V gene are MNHEY and SMNVEV (reference sequence). The CDR3 sequence is 15 residues long. With 6 bases clipped from V and 1 base from J, the junction kept 7 bases outside the gene matches. CDR3 DNA: TGTGCCAGCAGGATGTGGGGGGGAGGCACAGATACGCAGTATTTT. The encoded protein is CASRMWGGGTDTQYF.

This clonotype was picked up a small number of times. J is TRBJ2-3 and V is TRBV20-1; 10 bases line up with TRBD2. The CDR3 is made up of 11 amino acids. CDR1 DFQATT and CDR2 SNEGSKA come from the germline V gene (reference sequence). V lost 6 bases and J lost 11; bases outside the gene matches: 5. The CDR3 sequence is CSALSGRMQYF. The CDR3 nucleotides are TGCAGTGCCCTTAGCGGGAGGATGCAGTATTTT.

This clonotype was seen repeatedly, ten times or more. The chain couples TRBV9 to TRBJ2-7; D gene unclear. V lost 0 bases, J lost 0 bases, and 7 bases lay in between. CDR3 length: 14 residues. The germline V gene has CDR1 SGDLS and CDR2 YYNGEE. Here the CDR3 DNA reads TGTGCCAGCAGCGTAGGGGCCAACTCCTACGAGCAGTACTTC. This encodes CASSVGANSYEQYF.

The V call is TRBV7-9, the J call TRBJ2-7, with a weak D call TRBD2 (6 bases). Germline V gene sequence: CDR1 SEHNR, CDR2 FQNEAQ (reference sequence). The CDR3 sequence is 11 residues long. The germline V and J ends were trimmed by 6 bases and 6 bases, with 9 bases remaining between them. The CDR3 loop is CASSGGTEQYF. Written as DNA, the CDR3 is TGTGCCAGCAGTGGCGGGACCGAGCAGTACTTC. The full variable domain, completed using reference TRBV7-9 and TRBJ2-7, is DTGVSQNPRHKITKRGQNVTFRCDPISEHNRLYWYRQTLGQGPEFLTYFQNEAQLEKSRLLSDRFSAERPKGSFSTLEIQRTEQGDSAMYLCASSGGTEQYFGPGTRLTVT.

This clonotype was observed many times. The chain carries TRBV29-1 and TRBJ2-2; no clear D gene. The CDR3 sequence is 13 residues long. Trimming took 5 bases from V and 1 from J, leaving 8 bases between them. Germline loops: CDR1 SQVTM, CDR2 ANQGSEA. CDR3 residues: CSVRLLNTGELFF. In nucleotides, the CDR3 is TGCAGCGTTAGACTCTTGAACACCGGGGAGCTGTTTTTT.

This clonotype was seen many times. V gene TRBV14 combines with J gene TRBJ2-7, with D possibly matching TRBD2 (6 bases). This CDR3 has 12 residues. V lost 4 bases, J lost 6 bases, and 10 bases lay in between. Looked up from germline, CDR1 is SGHDN and CDR2 is FVKESK. The CDR3 bases are TGTGCCAGCAGCCCGGGGACTGGCGAGCAGTACTTC. It specifies CASSPGTGEQYF.

In this sample, this clonotype turned up a few times. The chain is built from TRBV13 and TRBJ2-1; 11 bases fit TRBD2. CDR3 length: 17 amino acids. CDR1 and CDR2 from the germline V gene are PRHDT and FYEKMQ (reference sequence). V was pared by 4 bases and J by 8 bases, with 13 bases of the junction left unmatched. The DNA for the CDR3 is TGTGCCAGCAGCTCTCCGACCAGCTTTAGCGGGAGGGATGAGCAGTTCTTC. It codes for CASSSPTSFSGRDEQFF.

Many counts were recorded for this clonotype. V gene TRBV7-2 combines with J gene TRBJ2-7; TRBD2 matches 9 bases. The CDR3 length is 15 residues. Germline CDR1 SGHTA, CDR2 FQGNSA. V lost 3 bases, J lost 3 bases, and 6 bases stayed unmatched. The DNA of the CDR3 is TGTGCCAGCAGCTTTGTAGCGGGAGAAGGCTACGAGCAGTACTTC. Protein sequence: CASSFVAGEGYEQYF.

The genes are TRBV5-1 and TRBJ2-3; 10 nucleotides agree with TRBD2. Germline CDR1 and CDR2: SGHRS and YFSETQ. Germline trimming cut 0 bases from V and 6 bases from J; bases unmatched to any gene: 10. The CDR3 is 17 residues long. In DNA, the CDR3 is TGCGCCAGCAGCTTGGAGCCTAGCGGGAGTACTTTGGATACGCAGTATTTT. Encoded protein: CASSLEPSGSTLDTQYF.

This clonotype was seen repeatedly, ten times or more. The chain couples TRBV7-2 to TRBJ2-4, with 11 positions matching TRBD2. The CDR3 length is 20 residues. V was clipped by 5 bases and J by 0 bases; unmatched bases: 15. From germline, CDR1 is SGHTA and CDR2 FQGNSA. CDR3 in DNA: TGTGCCAGCAGCCCCCAGTGGCTAGCGGGAGGTGGCGTAGCCAAAAACATTCAGTACTTC. This codes for CASSPQWLAGGGVAKNIQYF. The full variable domain, with the rest looked up from reference TRBV7-2 and TRBJ2-4, is GAGVSQSPSNKVTEKGKDVELRCDPISGHTALYWYRQSLGQGLEFLIYFQGNSAPDKSGLPSDRFSAERTGGSVSTLTIQRTQQEDSAVYLCASSPQWLAGGGVAKNIQYFGAGTRLSVL.

This clonotype was detected ten times or more. This chain connects TRBV28 to TRBJ2-7; 8 nucleotides agree with TRBD1. J gave up 5 bases and V 4 bases, and 1 base lay outside the gene matches. Germline V gene sequence: CDR1 MDHEN, CDR2 SYDVKM. The CDR3 runs 12 residues. The DNA of the CDR3 is TGTGCCAGCAGTTCGGACAGGGACGAGCAGTACTTC. Translating gives CASSSDRDEQYF.

This clonotype was seen ten or more times. This chain connects TRBV20-1 to TRBJ1-6; tentatively, D is TRBD1 (6 bases). This CDR3 comprises 13 residues. The germline gives CDR1 DFQATT, CDR2 SNEGSKA (reference sequence). The CDR3 sequence: CSAQGPSNSPLHF. The CDR3 DNA is TGCAGCGCACAGGGCCCTTCCAATTCACCCCTCCACTTT.

This clonotype has ten or more counts. The V gene is TRBV9, the J gene TRBJ1-3; D perhaps matches TRBD1 (5 bases). The CDR3 loop spans 15 amino acids. The germline V and J ends were trimmed by 0 bases and 6 bases, with 13 bases remaining between them. CDR1 and CDR2 (germline): SGDLS, YYNGEE. The chain's CDR3 is CASSVGPGFENTIYF. The CDR3 nucleotides are TGTGCCAGCAGCGTAGGTCCAGGGTTTGAAAACACCATATATTTT.

In this sample, this clonotype turned up many times. J is TRBJ2-1 and V is TRBV5-1, with D possibly being TRBD2 (5 bases). With 3 bases removed from V and 0 bases from J, the gap between germline ends came to 10 bases. The CDR3 has 15 amino acids. CDR1 is SGHRS and CDR2 is YFSETQ in the germline V gene. In nucleotides, the CDR3 is TGCGCCAGCAGCTCGGACGGGATCTCCTACAATGAGCAGTTCTTC. This codes for CASSSDGISYNEQFF.

This clonotype has ten or more counts. The DNA of the CDR3 is TGTGCCAGCAGCTTACAACTGGCTAGCACAGATACGCAGTATTTT. Its translation: CASSLQLASTDTQYF. This rearrangement joins TRBV7-6 to TRBJ2-3; D is uncertain. Germline-derived CDR1 and CDR2 are SGHVS and FNYEAQ. The ends were cut back, 2 bases at V and 0 bases at J, with 9 bases in the middle. The CDR3 totals 15 residues.